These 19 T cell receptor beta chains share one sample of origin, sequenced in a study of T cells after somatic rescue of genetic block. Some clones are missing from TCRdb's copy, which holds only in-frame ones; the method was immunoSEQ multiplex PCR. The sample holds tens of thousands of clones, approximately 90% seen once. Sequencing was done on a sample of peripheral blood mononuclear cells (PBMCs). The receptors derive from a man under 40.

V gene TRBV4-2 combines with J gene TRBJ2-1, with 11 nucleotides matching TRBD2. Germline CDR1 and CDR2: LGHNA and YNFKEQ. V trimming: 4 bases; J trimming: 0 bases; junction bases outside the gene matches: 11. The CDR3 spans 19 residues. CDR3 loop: CASSRRLAGGRSSYNEQFF. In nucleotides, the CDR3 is TGTGCCAGCAGCCGCCGCCTAGCGGGGGGTCGAAGCTCCTACAATGAGCAGTTCTTC.

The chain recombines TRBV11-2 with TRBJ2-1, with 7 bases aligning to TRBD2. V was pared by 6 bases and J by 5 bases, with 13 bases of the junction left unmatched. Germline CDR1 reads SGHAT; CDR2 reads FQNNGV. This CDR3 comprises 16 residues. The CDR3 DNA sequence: TGTGCCAGCAGGAGCCTATCCGGGGGGATTAACAATGAGCAGTTCTTC. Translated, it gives CASRSLSGGINNEQFF.

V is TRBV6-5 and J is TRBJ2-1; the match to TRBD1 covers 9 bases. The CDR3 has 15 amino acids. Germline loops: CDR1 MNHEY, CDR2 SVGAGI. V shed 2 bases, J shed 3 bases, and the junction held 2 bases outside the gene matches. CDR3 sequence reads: CASSYRTGDYNEQFF. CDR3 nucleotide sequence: TGTGCCAGCAGTTACCGGACAGGGGACTACAATGAGCAGTTCTTC.

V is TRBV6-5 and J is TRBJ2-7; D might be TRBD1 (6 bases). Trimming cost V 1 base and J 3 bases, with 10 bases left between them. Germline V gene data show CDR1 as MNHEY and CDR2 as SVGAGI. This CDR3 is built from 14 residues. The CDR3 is CASSYLGRGYEQYF. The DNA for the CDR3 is TGTGCCAGCAGTTACTTGGGCAGGGGCTACGAGCAGTACTTC.

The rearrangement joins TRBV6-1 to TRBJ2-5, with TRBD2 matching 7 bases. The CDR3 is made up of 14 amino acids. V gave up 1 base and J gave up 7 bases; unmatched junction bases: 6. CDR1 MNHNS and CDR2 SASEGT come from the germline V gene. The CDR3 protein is CASSEDTGGGTQYF. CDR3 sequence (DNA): TGTGCCAGCAGTGAAGATACAGGCGGGGGGACCCAGTACTTC.

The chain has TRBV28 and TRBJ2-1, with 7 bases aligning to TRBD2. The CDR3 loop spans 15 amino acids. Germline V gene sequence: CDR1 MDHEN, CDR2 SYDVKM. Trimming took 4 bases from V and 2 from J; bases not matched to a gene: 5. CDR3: CASSSVAGAYNEQFF. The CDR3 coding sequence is TGTGCCAGCAGTTCAGTGGCGGGGGCCTACAATGAGCAGTTCTTC.

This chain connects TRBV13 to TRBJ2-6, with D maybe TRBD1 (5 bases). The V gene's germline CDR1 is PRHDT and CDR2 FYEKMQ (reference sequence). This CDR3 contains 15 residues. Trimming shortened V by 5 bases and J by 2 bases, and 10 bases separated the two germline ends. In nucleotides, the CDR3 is TGTGCCAGCAGCCCGAAGACAGCTGGGGCCAACGTCCTGACTTTC. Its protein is CASSPKTAGANVLTF.

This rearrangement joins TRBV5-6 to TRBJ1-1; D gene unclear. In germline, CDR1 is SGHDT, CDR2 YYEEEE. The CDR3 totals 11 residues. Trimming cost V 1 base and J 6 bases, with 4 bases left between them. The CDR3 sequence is CASSLISEAFF. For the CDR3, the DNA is TGTGCCAGCAGCTTGATTTCTGAAGCTTTCTTT.

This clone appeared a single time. The CDR3 sequence: CASRSQGGGGYEQYF. As DNA, the CDR3 is TGTGCCAGCAGATCCCAGGGGGGTGGCGGGTACGAGCAGTACTTC. This rearrangement joins TRBV6-1 to TRBJ2-7, with D possibly matching TRBD1 (7 bases). The CDR3 consists of 15 residues. The V end lost 6 bases, the J end lost 4 bases, and 19 bases lay between the germline ends. Germline lookup yields CDR1 MNHNS and CDR2 SASEGT.

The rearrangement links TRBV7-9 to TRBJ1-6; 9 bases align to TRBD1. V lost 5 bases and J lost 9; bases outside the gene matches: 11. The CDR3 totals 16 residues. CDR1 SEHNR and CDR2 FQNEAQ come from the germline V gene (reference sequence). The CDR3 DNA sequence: TGTGCCAGCAGCGTGGGACAGGGAAGGTGGACTTCACCCCTCCACTTT. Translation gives CASSVGQGRWTSPLHF.

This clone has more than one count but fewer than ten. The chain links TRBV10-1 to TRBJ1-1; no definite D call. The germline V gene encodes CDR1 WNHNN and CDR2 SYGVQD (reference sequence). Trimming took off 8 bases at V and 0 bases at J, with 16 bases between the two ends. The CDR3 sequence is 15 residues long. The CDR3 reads CASSPGSAMNTEAFF. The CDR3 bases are TGCGCCAGCTCCCCGGGGTCGGCTATGAACACTGAAGCTTTCTTT.

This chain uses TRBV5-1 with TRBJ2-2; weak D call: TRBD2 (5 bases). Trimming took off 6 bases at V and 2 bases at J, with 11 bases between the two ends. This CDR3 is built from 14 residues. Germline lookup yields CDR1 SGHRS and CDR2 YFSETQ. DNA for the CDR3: TGCGCCAGCAACCCCGAGGGCAACACCGGGGAGCTGTTTTTT. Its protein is CASNPEGNTGELFF.

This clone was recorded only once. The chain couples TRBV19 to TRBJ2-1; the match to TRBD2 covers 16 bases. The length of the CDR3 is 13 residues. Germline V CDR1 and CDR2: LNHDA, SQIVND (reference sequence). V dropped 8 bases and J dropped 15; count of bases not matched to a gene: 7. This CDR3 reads CASRGTSGRVWFF. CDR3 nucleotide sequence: TGTGCCAGTCGCGGGACTAGCGGGAGGGTCTGGTTCTTC.

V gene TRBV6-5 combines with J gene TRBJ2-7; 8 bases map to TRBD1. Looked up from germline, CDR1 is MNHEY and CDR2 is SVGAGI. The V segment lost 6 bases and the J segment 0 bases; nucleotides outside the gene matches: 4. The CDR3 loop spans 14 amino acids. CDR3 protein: CASSWGQDSYEQYF. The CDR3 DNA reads TGTGCCAGCAGCTGGGGACAGGACTCCTACGAGCAGTACTTC.

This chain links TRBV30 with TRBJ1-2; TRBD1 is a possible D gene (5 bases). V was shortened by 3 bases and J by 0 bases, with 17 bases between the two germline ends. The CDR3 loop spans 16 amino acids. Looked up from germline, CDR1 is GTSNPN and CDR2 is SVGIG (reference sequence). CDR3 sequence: CAWSLSGTPANYGYTF. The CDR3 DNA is TGTGCCTGGAGCCTATCCGGGACGCCGGCTAACTATGGCTACACCTTC. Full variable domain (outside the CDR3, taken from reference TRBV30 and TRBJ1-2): SQTIHQWPATLVQPVGSPLSLECTVEGTSNPNLYWYRQAAGRGLQLLFYSVGIGQISSEVPQNLSASRPQDRQFILSSKKLLLSDSGFYLCAWSLSGTPANYGYTFGSGTRLTVV.

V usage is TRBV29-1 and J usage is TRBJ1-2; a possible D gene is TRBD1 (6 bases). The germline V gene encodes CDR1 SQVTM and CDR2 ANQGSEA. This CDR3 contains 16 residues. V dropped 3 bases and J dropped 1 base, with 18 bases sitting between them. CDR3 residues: CSVDPERGLLNYGYTF. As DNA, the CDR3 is TGCAGCGTTGACCCCGAACGGGGGCTACTTAACTATGGCTACACCTTC.

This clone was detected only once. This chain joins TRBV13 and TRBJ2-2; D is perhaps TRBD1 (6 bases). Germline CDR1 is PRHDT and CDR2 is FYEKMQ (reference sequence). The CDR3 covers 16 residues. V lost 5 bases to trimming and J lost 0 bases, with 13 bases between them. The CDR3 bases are TGTGCCAGCAGCCCGGCTGAGGGGGCGAACACCGGGGAGCTGTTTTTT. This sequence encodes CASSPAEGANTGELFF.

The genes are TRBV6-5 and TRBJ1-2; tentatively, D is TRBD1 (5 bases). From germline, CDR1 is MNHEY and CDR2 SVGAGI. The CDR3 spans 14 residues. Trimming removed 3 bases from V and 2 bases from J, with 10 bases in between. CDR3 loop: CASSYSGRNYGYTF. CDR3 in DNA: TGTGCCAGCAGTTATTCAGGGAGGAACTATGGCTACACCTTC.

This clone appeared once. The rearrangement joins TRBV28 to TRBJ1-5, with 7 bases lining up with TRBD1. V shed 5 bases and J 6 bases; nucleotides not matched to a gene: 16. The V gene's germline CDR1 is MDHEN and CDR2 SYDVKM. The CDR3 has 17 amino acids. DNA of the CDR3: TGTGCCAGCAGTCGACGACAGGGTCGCGTCCGGAGTCAGCCCCAGCATTTT. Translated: CASSRRQGRVRSQPQHF. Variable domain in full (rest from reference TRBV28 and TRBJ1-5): DVKVTQSSRYLVKRTGEKVFLECVQDMDHENMFWYRQDPGLGLRLIYFSYDVKMKEKGDIPEGYSVSREKKERFSLILESASTNQTSMYLCASSRRQGRVRSQPQHFGDGTRLSIL.